Listed here are 15 T cell receptor beta chains from one sample, sequenced in a study of blood T cell repertoires in COVID-19 (dated by TCRdb to about 2020). Preparation of the library involved the immunoSEQ multiplex PCR assay. Not all clones reach the TCRdb copy of this immuneACCESS table, which keeps in-frame sequences only. Checked studies attribute under half of the gap to unresolved V genes and leave the rest unexplained. Recorded for this sample are under 50,000 clones; more than 75% of them occurred a single time. Of the sample, 19% falls within the top ten clones. The material sequenced was peripheral blood. The receptors stem from a man in his sixties or seventies with active COVID-19.

This chain links TRBV5-1 with TRBJ2-2, with D possibly being TRBD2 (6 bases). Looked up from germline, CDR1 is SGHRS and CDR2 is YFSETQ. With 5 bases removed from V and 1 base from J, the gap between germline ends came to 12 bases. The CDR3 runs to 15 residues. CDR3 residues: CASSLDGRNTGELFF. In nucleotides, the CDR3 is TGCGCCAGCAGTTTAGACGGGAGGAACACCGGGGAGCTGTTTTTT.

The chain is built from TRBV7-3 and TRBJ2-7, with D possibly TRBD1 on 7 matching bases. The CDR3 length is 16 residues. Deletions cut 5 bases from V and 5 bases from J, with 22 bases between. Looked up from germline, CDR1 is SGHTA and CDR2 is FQGTGA. This CDR3 is CASSPIGGGAWDEQYF. The DNA of the CDR3 is TGTGCCAGCAGCCCAATAGGGGGCGGGGCCTGGGACGAGCAGTACTTC. The full variable domain, completed using reference TRBV7-3 and TRBJ2-7, is GAGVSQTPSNKVTEKGKYVELRCDPISGHTALYWYRQSLGQGPEFLIYFQGTGAADDSGLPNDRFFAVRPEGSVSTLKIQRTERGDSAVYLCASSPIGGGAWDEQYFGPGTRLTVT.

V usage is TRBV2 and J usage is TRBJ1-5; 9 positions match TRBD1. This CDR3 is 16 amino acids long. Germline V lookup: CDR1 SNHLY, CDR2 FYNNEI. V lost 6 bases, J lost 4 bases, and 10 bases stayed unmatched. CDR3 sequence reads: CASRQQGAGLNQPQHF. The DNA for the CDR3 is TGTGCCAGCAGGCAACAGGGGGCCGGGTTGAATCAGCCCCAGCATTTT.

The chain couples TRBV4-2 to TRBJ2-3, with 8 bases fitting TRBD2. Germline V gives CDR1 LGHNA, CDR2 YNFKEQ. The CDR3 consists of 18 residues. V trimming: 0 bases; J trimming: 0 bases; junction bases outside the gene matches: 8. CDR3 DNA sequence: TGTGCCAGCAGCCAAGAATTATCTAGCGGGCCAAGCACAGATACGCAGTATTTT. This encodes CASSQELSSGPSTDTQYF.

This chain connects TRBV7-2 to TRBJ2-5; 9 positions agree with TRBD1. The CDR3 contains 13 residues. V shed 5 bases, J shed 5 bases, and the junction held 3 bases outside the gene matches. Germline V gene lookup returns CDR1 SGHTA and CDR2 FQGNSA. CDR3 sequence reads: CASSLGTGETQYF. CDR3 DNA: TGTGCCAGCAGCCTCGGGACAGGGGAGACCCAGTACTTC. Supplemented by reference TRBV7-2 and TRBJ2-5, the full variable domain reads GAGVSQSPSNKVTEKGKDVELRCDPISGHTALYWYRQSLGQGLEFLIYFQGNSAPDKSGLPSDRFSAERTGGSVSTLTIQRTQQEDSAVYLCASSLGTGETQYFGPGTRLLVL.

The chain joins TRBV3-1 (or the pseudogene TRBV3-2) to TRBJ2-7; 7 positions agree with TRBD1. Germline V gene sequence: CDR1 LGHDT, CDR2 YNNKEL (reference sequence). Trimming removed 3 bases from V and 3 bases from J; junction bases left unmatched: 5. The CDR3 length is 14 residues. The CDR3 region has the DNA TGTGCCAGCAGCCAGGGGGACAGATTCTACGAGCAGTACTTC. It yields the protein CASSQGDRFYEQYF.

The chain has TRBV5-1 and TRBJ2-3, with D possibly TRBD1 on 5 matching bases. Looked up from germline, CDR1 is SGHRS and CDR2 is YFSETQ. The CDR3 consists of 14 residues. V dropped 0 bases and J dropped 4 bases, with 9 bases sitting between them. CDR3 sequence: CASSLEAGPDTQYF. The CDR3 DNA sequence: TGCGCCAGCAGCTTGGAAGCAGGGCCAGATACGCAGTATTTT. Full variable domain (outside the CDR3, taken from reference TRBV5-1 and TRBJ2-3): KAGVTQTPRYLIKTRGQQVTLSCSPISGHRSVSWYQQTPGQGLQFLFEYFSETQRNKGNFPGRFSGRQFSNSRSEMNVSTLELGDSALYLCASSLEAGPDTQYFGPGTRLTVL.

V and J are TRBV5-8 and TRBJ2-1; D not resolved. Germline CDR1 SGHTS, CDR2 YDEGEE. The V gene lost 0 bases and the J gene lost 8 bases, with 21 bases spanning the gap. This CDR3 has 17 amino acids. The CDR3 protein is CASSLAHGLEIGYEQFF. In DNA form, the CDR3 reads TGTGCCAGCAGCTTGGCCCATGGTTTGGAGATCGGGTATGAGCAGTTCTTC.

This clone was counted between two and nine times. The genes are TRBV6-5 and TRBJ1-1; TRBD1 might be the D (6 bases). Germline assignment: CDR1 MNHEY and CDR2 SVGAGI. V dropped 8 bases and J dropped 1 base, with 8 bases sitting between them. The length of the CDR3 is 12 residues. CDR3 DNA sequence: TGTGCCAGCGGACAGTGGAACACTGAAGCTTTCTTT. It codes for CASGQWNTEAFF.

This clone was detected only once. V is TRBV7-6 and J is TRBJ2-1; possible D gene TRBD1, 6 bases. CDR1 is SGHVS and CDR2 is FNYEAQ in the germline V gene. Trimming pared 5 bases from V and 0 bases from J, leaving 11 bases between. This CDR3 contains 15 residues. The CDR3 DNA reads TGTGCCAGCAGCACGGACAGAAGCTCCTACAATGAGCAGTTCTTC. Translated: CASSTDRSSYNEQFF. The full variable domain, rest sourced from reference TRBV7-6 and TRBJ2-1, is GAGVSQSPRYKVTKRGQDVALRCDPISGHVSLYWYRQALGQGPEFLTYFNYEAQQDKSGLPNDRFSAERPEGSISTLTIQRTEQRDSAMYRCASSTDRSSYNEQFFGPGTRLTVL.

This clone was counted a single time. The chain is built from TRBV6-5 and TRBJ2-7; tentatively, D is TRBD1 (5 bases). V was pared by 6 bases and J by 4 bases, with 10 bases between. CDR1 MNHEY and CDR2 SVGAGI come from the germline V gene. CDR3 length equals 12 residues. The CDR3 protein is CASRNQGYEQYF. The CDR3 DNA reads TGTGCCAGCAGGAACCAGGGATACGAGCAGTACTTC.

The chain employs TRBV20-1 and TRBJ2-7; D call uncertain. Germline V lookup: CDR1 DFQATT, CDR2 SNEGSKA (reference sequence). This CDR3 comprises 11 residues. V shed 1 base and J shed 3 bases, with 4 bases lying between them. The CDR3 DNA is TGCAGTGCTAGAGTGAGCTACGAGCAGTACTTC. This sequence encodes CSARVSYEQYF.

The CDR3 protein is CASSQDLVSGSYNTGELFF. CDR3 coding DNA: TGCGCCAGCAGCCAAGATTTGGTTAGCGGGAGCTATAACACCGGGGAGCTGTTTTTT. The chain combines TRBV4-3 with TRBJ2-2, with 9 bases aligning to TRBD2. After removal of 0 bases from V and 2 bases from J, the junction contained 10 bases not matched to a gene. Germline assignment: CDR1 LGHNA and CDR2 YSLEER. The CDR3 covers 19 residues.

The V call is TRBV21-1, the J call TRBJ2-2; the DNA was not compared with TRBD2, the D call given in the table. TRBV21-1 is a recognized pseudogene. The CDR3 is 19 residues long. The CDR3 loop is CASSKMDGGAPHNTGELFF. CDR3 nucleotides: TGTGCCAGCAGCAAAATGGACGGGGGGGCCCCCCACAACACCGGGGAGCTGTTTTTT.

J is TRBJ1-1 and V is TRBV7-8, with D possibly TRBD1 on 6 matching bases. This CDR3 has 15 amino acids. CDR1 SGHVS and CDR2 FQNEAQ come from the germline V gene. The ends were cut back, 0 bases at V and 9 bases at J, with 17 bases in the middle. CDR3 coding DNA: TGTGCCAGCAGCTTAGCTGCTCAGGGGCTGCCCCAAGCTTTCTTT. It translates to CASSLAAQGLPQAFF. The full variable domain, its missing parts supplied by reference TRBV7-8 and TRBJ1-1, is GAGVSQSPRYKVAKRGQDVALRCDPISGHVSLFWYQQALGQGPEFLTYFQNEAQLDKSGLPSDRFFAERPEGSVSTLKIQRTQQEDSAVYLCASSLAAQGLPQAFFGQGTRLTVV.